The 21 T cell receptor beta chains below come from one sample, sequenced in a study of PD-L1 blockade in urothelial cancer. Repertoires were generated with immunoSEQ multiplex PCR, while TCRdb's copy carries only in-frame clones and drops some. The sample records about 51,000 clones, about 90% being singletons. The material was PBMCs, obtained around atezolizumab (anti-PD-L1) treatment. The receptors here all came from a man aged 55 to 69 with urothelial cancer.

The chain carries TRBV5-4 and TRBJ1-4; the D gene is possibly TRBD1 (5 bases). The V and J ends lost 4 bases and 3 bases respectively, with 10 bases between them. Germline V gives CDR1 SGHNT, CDR2 YYREEE (reference sequence). This CDR3 spans 14 amino acids. CDR3 loop: CASSPGLANEKLFF. The CDR3 nucleotides read TGTGCCAGCAGCCCAGGGTTGGCTAATGAAAAACTGTTTTTT. The full variable domain, completed using reference TRBV5-4 and TRBJ1-4, is ETGVTQSPTHLIKTRGQQVTLRCSSQSGHNTVSWYQQALGQGPQFIFQYYREEENGRGNFPPRFSGLQFPNYSSELNVNALELDDSALYLCASSPGLANEKLFFGSGTQLSVL.

J is TRBJ2-2 and V is TRBV9, with a tentative D call TRBD2 (6 bases). Germline V CDR1 and CDR2: SGDLS, YYNGEE. V was cut by 0 bases and J by 4 bases, with 10 bases left in between. This CDR3 comprises 15 residues. The CDR3 loop reads CASSVATGGTGELFF. In DNA, the CDR3 is TGTGCCAGCAGCGTAGCTACCGGGGGCACCGGGGAGCTGTTTTTT.

The chain is built from TRBV7-2 and TRBJ2-7; D may be TRBD2 (6 bases). Germline V gene data show CDR1 as SGHTA and CDR2 as FQGNSA. Trimming stripped 3 bases from V and 2 bases from J, with 20 bases between. CDR3 length: 17 amino acids. The CDR3, as DNA: TGTGCCAGCAGCTTGGGCAAGGACACTTCGGGGGCCTACGAGCAGTACTTC. Protein: CASSLGKDTSGAYEQYF.

This clone was found many times. The CDR3 region is CAWSVSGAATEAFF. The CDR3 nucleotides read TGTGCCTGGAGTGTAAGCGGGGCGGCGACTGAAGCTTTCTTT. The chain carries TRBV30 and TRBJ1-1; possibly TRBD1 for D (5 bases). Trimming shortened V by 0 bases and J by 5 bases, and 13 bases separated the two germline ends. Germline loops: CDR1 GTSNPN, CDR2 SVGIG (reference sequence). The CDR3 length is 14 residues.

The sample holds one count of this clone. The gene calls are TRBV5-1 and TRBJ2-3; 7 nucleotides match TRBD2. CDR1 and CDR2 from the germline V gene are SGHRS and YFSETQ. The ends lost 0 bases at V and 1 base at J; junction bases unmatched: 5. The CDR3 totals 16 residues. This chain's CDR3 is CASSLGGGVGTDTQYF. The CDR3 region has the DNA TGCGCCAGCAGCTTGGGGGGAGGGGTTGGCACAGATACGCAGTATTTT.

This sequence joins TRBV10-2 and TRBJ1-3; no definite D call. The CDR3 runs 13 residues. The germline V gene has CDR1 WSHSY and CDR2 SAAADI. Trimming took off 4 bases at V and 2 bases at J, with 6 bases between the two ends. The DNA for the CDR3 is TGCGCCAGCAGTGGAGGGCCTGGAAACACCATATATTTT. Its protein product is CASSGGPGNTIYF.

In DNA form, the CDR3 reads TGTGCCAGCAGCTTAGCAGGGGGCAGCGGGCAGCCCCAGCATTTT. Translation gives CASSLAGGSGQPQHF. The chain uses TRBV7-9 and TRBJ1-5, with 7 bases identical to TRBD1. The CDR3 runs to 15 residues. Germline CDR1 and CDR2: SEHNR and FQNEAQ (reference sequence). V was clipped by 0 bases and J by 7 bases; unmatched bases: 6.

J is TRBJ1-3 and V is TRBV4-1; no firm D call. V dropped 1 base and J dropped 8 bases, with 6 bases sitting between them. This CDR3 is 12 amino acids long. Germline V gene lookup returns CDR1 MGHRA and CDR2 YSYEKL. In DNA, the CDR3 is TGCGCCAGCAGCCAAGTGGGCGACACCATATATTTT. Protein: CASSQVGDTIYF.

The rearrangement links TRBV6-1 to TRBJ2-7; 7 positions agree with TRBD1. V was clipped by 8 bases and J by 1 base; unmatched bases: 8. This CDR3 spans 14 amino acids. The germline gives CDR1 MNHNS, CDR2 SASEGT. DNA of the CDR3: TGTGCCAGCTTTCATAGGACAGGATCCTACGAGCAGTACTTC. Translating it yields CASFHRTGSYEQYF.

The genes are TRBV4-3 and TRBJ2-3; 11 bases are a match to TRBD2. CDR1 and CDR2 from the germline V gene are LGHNA and YSLEER. CDR3 length: 20 amino acids. J lost 1 base, V lost 0 bases, and 12 bases had no gene match. The CDR3 protein is CASSQDGLAGGGVGTDTQYF. CDR3 bases: TGCGCCAGCAGCCAAGATGGGCTAGCGGGAGGCGGGGTGGGCACAGATACGCAGTATTTT.

The J gene is TRBJ2-2, the V gene TRBV7-8; maybe TRBD2 (6 bases). The CDR3 runs to 14 residues. The V gene's germline CDR1 is SGHVS and CDR2 FQNEAQ. V gave up 9 bases and J gave up 5 bases, with 16 bases separating them. DNA for the CDR3: TGTGCCAGTTCAGTGGCTAGCGCAACCGGGGAGCTGTTTTTT. Amino acid sequence: CASSVASATGELFF. Combining the CDR3 with reference TRBV7-8 and TRBJ2-2 gives the whole variable domain GAGVSQSPRYKVAKRGQDVALRCDPISGHVSLFWYQQALGQGPEFLTYFQNEAQLDKSGLPSDRFFAERPEGSVSTLKIQRTQQEDSAVYLCASSVASATGELFFGEGSRLTVL.

J is TRBJ2-1 and V is TRBV5-1; tentative D call: TRBD2 (6 bases). The CDR3 covers 15 residues. The germline V gene has CDR1 SGHRS and CDR2 YFSETQ. The V and J ends lost 3 bases and 6 bases respectively, with 16 bases between them. CDR3 protein: CASSWTGTGFNEQFF. CDR3 bases: TGCGCCAGCAGCTGGACCGGGACTGGATTCAATGAGCAGTTCTTC. The full variable domain, its missing parts supplied by reference TRBV5-1 and TRBJ2-1, is KAGVTQTPRYLIKTRGQQVTLSCSPISGHRSVSWYQQTPGQGLQFLFEYFSETQRNKGNFPGRFSGRQFSNSRSEMNVSTLELGDSALYLCASSWTGTGFNEQFFGPGTRLTVL.

V gene TRBV27 combines with J gene TRBJ2-7; 8 nucleotides match TRBD2. CDR1 MNHEY and CDR2 SMNVEV come from the germline V gene (reference sequence). V dropped 5 bases and J dropped 2; count of bases not matched to a gene: 5. This CDR3 contains 14 residues. The CDR3 DNA is TGTGCCAGCAGTCCTAGCGGGTACACCTACGAGCAGTACTTC. Its translation is CASSPSGYTYEQYF.

The genes are TRBV11-3 and TRBJ2-7; the match to TRBD2 covers 9 bases. This CDR3 has 16 amino acids. Germline-derived CDR1 and CDR2 are SGHNT and YENEEA. The trim removed 5 bases at V and 2 bases at J, leaving 10 bases unmatched. CDR3 nucleotides: TGTGCCAGCAGCCCGCGGGGGGGATGGCCAGCCTACGAGCAGTACTTC. Translation gives CASSPRGGWPAYEQYF.

The chain links TRBV2 to TRBJ2-7; weak D call: TRBD1 (6 bases). CDR3 size: 16 residues. V was trimmed by 10 bases and J by 0 bases, leaving 22 bases between them. The germline gives CDR1 SNHLY, CDR2 FYNNEI. The CDR3 here is CATVPEQGLDSYEQYF. CDR3 nucleotide sequence: TGTGCCACCGTGCCTGAACAGGGCCTAGACTCCTACGAGCAGTACTTC. Variable domain in full (rest from reference TRBV2 and TRBJ2-7): EPEVTQTPSHQVTQMGQEVILRCVPISNHLYFYWYRQILGQKVEFLVSFYNNEISEKSEIFDDQFSVERPDGSNFTLKIRSTKLEDSAMYFCATVPEQGLDSYEQYFGPGTRLTVT.

V gene TRBV7-8 combines with J gene TRBJ1-1; no clear D gene. V lost 1 base and J lost 5, with 8 bases in between. Germline V gene sequence: CDR1 SGHVS, CDR2 FQNEAQ. CDR3 length: 13 amino acids. The chain's CDR3 is CASSLDLRTEAFF. The CDR3 DNA reads as TGTGCCAGCAGCTTAGATTTGCGGACTGAAGCTTTCTTT.

The rearrangement uses TRBV11-2 and TRBJ2-1; 7 nucleotides line up with TRBD1. Losses at the gene ends were 7 bases for V and 5 bases for J; bases not matched to a gene: 8. Germline-derived CDR1 and CDR2 are SGHAT and FQNNGV. The CDR3 sequence is 14 residues long. Here the CDR3 DNA reads TGTGCCAGCACCCTGACAGGGAGCCACAATGAGCAGTTCTTC. Amino acid sequence: CASTLTGSHNEQFF.

The J gene is TRBJ2-7, the V gene TRBV30; 7 bases are shared with TRBD1. The germline V gene encodes CDR1 GTSNPN and CDR2 SVGIG (reference sequence). The CDR3 consists of 15 residues. The J segment lost 3 bases and the V segment lost 2 bases, leaving 10 bases of the junction unmatched. CDR3 protein: CAWSPHRGRVYEQYF. CDR3 in DNA: TGTGCCTGGAGTCCCCACAGGGGAAGGGTCTACGAGCAGTACTTC.

The rearrangement joins TRBV4-3 to TRBJ2-3; D is possibly TRBD2 (6 bases). Germline loops: CDR1 LGHNA, CDR2 YSLEER. With 0 bases removed from V and 2 bases from J, the gap between germline ends came to 12 bases. CDR3 size: 16 residues. CDR3 protein: CASSQDWRLDTDTQYF. The CDR3 DNA reads as TGCGCCAGCAGCCAAGATTGGAGACTAGACACAGATACGCAGTATTTT.

This chain links TRBV11-2 with TRBJ1-5; no reliable D call. Germline V gene data show CDR1 as SGHAT and CDR2 as FQNNGV. Trimming removed 2 bases from V and 0 bases from J, with 8 bases in between. The CDR3 totals 15 residues. The CDR3 is CASSLSGLSNQPQHF. CDR3 coding DNA: TGTGCCAGCAGCTTATCAGGTCTTAGCAATCAGCCCCAGCATTTT.

Comments on this clone: A junction boundary mismatches the germline segment, possibly from a read error. The chain combines TRBV7-7 with TRBJ2-5, with TRBD1 matching 9 bases. Germline-derived CDR1 and CDR2 are SSHAT and FNYEAQ (reference sequence). The CDR3 loop spans 16 amino acids. The CDR3 bases are TGTGCTAGCAGCCCTCATTCCGGACAGGGGCAAGAGACCCAGTACTTC. Translated: CASSPHSGQGQETQYF. The entire variable domain, with the rest obtained from reference TRBV7-7 and TRBJ2-5, is as follows: GAGVSQSPRYKVTKRGQDVTLRCDPISSHATLYWYQQALGQGPEFLTYFNYEAQPDKSGLPSDRFSAERPEGSISTLTIQRTEQRDSAMYRCASSPHSGQGQETQYFGPGTRLLVL.